This T cell receptor beta chain originates from a study of blood T cells in healthy people across ages (dated by TCRdb to between 2014 and 2017). Concerning the study at large: In model experiments, roughly one uniquely barcoded TCR beta cDNA molecule per two T cells was captured by template switching. To avoid experimental bias, donors of different ages were randomly spread across the sequencing lanes. Two additional independent replicas of 1 million unique cDNA reads from the same blood draw were analyzed for two donors (one aged 18 to 29 and one aged 80 or older). To track age-related changes in TCR beta repertoire diversity, the study relied on deep sequencing normalized with unique cDNA molecular identifiers. Four age groups were formed from the donors: young (average roughly 15 years), middle-aged (just under 40), aged (about 68) and long-lived (more than 75).

Libraries were made using 5' RACE. The run used an Illumina HiSeq 2500. The second PCR ran for roughly 7 to 11 cycles and used a J-beta primer mix along with a sample-barcoded 5' primer. A unique molecular identifier was introduced onto each TCR beta cDNA molecule by a template-switch 5' adaptor carrying 12 random nucleotides. Each sample yielded at least 3 million CDR3-containing paired-end reads. The Mint cDNA synthesis kit, primed by a TRBC-specific oligonucleotide, was used to synthesize first-strand cDNA from all RNA. Following uracil-DNA glycosylase treatment, all cDNA underwent a first 18-cycle PCR with the universal primers M1SS and BC2_uni_R. The authors processed their data as follows. Normalization of each sample was performed by random selection of 1 million high-quality reads, each carrying a distinct molecular identifier. Reads sharing molecular identifiers were discarded rather than binned into consensus sequences. MiTCR, run with a Q25 quality threshold and the strictest error-elimination algorithm, handled CDR3 identification, clonotype clustering and error correction. Lower-bound total TCR beta diversity was estimated with a nonparametric unseen species model using Euler transformation. TCRdb's own reprocessing of the public reads used fastp at Q25 and MiXCR and kept productive beta chains. When rows share a CDR3 protein, they turn into one entry using the most common DNA and genes. The V and J calls were determined by TCRdb, not by the authors. This sample has some 900,000 distinct CDR3 sequences in its table, and 45% to 50% of those were observed once. Clones ranked in the top ten supply 13% of the sample.

The 40 or so donors, aged about 6 to 95 years, were systemically healthy Caucasian individuals from Russia. Around 9.8 milliliters of peripheral blood were collected from each donor into EDTA-treated Vacutainer tubes. Ficoll-Paque density-gradient centrifugation was used to isolate PBMCs, with at least 6.5 million obtained per sample. Trizol reagent was used to extract total RNA from the PBMCs, yielding at least 5.5 micrograms per sample. For every donor, an aliquot of PBMCs went through flow cytometry to measure the percentages of naive CD45RAhigh/CD27high T cells. This clonotype was detected only a few times. Its antigen specificity is not known. No much larger clone exists at a distance of one base, and base qualities are not known. Results the study describes overall, beyond this receptor: Estimates of total diversity based on one million sequenced T cells were considered lower bounds and underestimates. Because donor CMV infection status was unknown, age-related changes in expanded clonotypes were potentially confounded. Since profiling was done on bulk unsorted PBMCs, naive and antigen-experienced compartments could not be conclusively compared. The long-lived group showed more naive CD4+ T cells, fewer expanded clones and increased TCR diversity than the aged group, suggesting age selection. Observed TCR beta diversity per million T cells fell roughly linearly with age, and a significant reduction was already apparent by age approximately 40. Observed TCR beta diversity correlated strongly with the percentage of naive T cells measured by flow cytometry.

What was sequenced was blood. This clonotype originated in a man aged 25 to 40 in good health.

The bases are TGTGCCAGCAAAGAAGGAAGGACGGTACGATATAGCAATCAGCCCCAGCATTTT. Its translation reads: CASKEGRTVRYSNQPQHF. The chain links TRBV21-1 with TRBJ1-5. TRBV21-1 is assigned pseudogene status. From the cysteine up to the phenylalanine, the CDR3 has a length of 18 residues. Only the CDR3 DNA is retained, 54 bases long and in frame from the first base.